The 19 T cell receptor beta chains presented below share a single source sample, sequenced in a study of T cell changes during pregnancy in multiple sclerosis. TCRdb keeps only in-frame clones here, not all; method: immunoSEQ multiplex PCR. The sample yields approximately 100,000 clones, more than 90% seen once. The sample in question was peripheral blood, obtained in the second trimester of pregnancy. The receptors stem from a female donor with multiple sclerosis, enrolled in a pregnancy study.

This rearrangement joins TRBV6-6 to TRBJ1-1; TRBD1 matches 7 bases. The CDR3 consists of 15 residues. Germline CDR1 reads MNHNY; CDR2 reads SVGAGI (reference sequence). The trim removed 5 bases at V and 5 bases at J, leaving 11 bases unmatched. Here the CDR3 reads CASSNPTGMGTEAFF. The CDR3 bases are TGTGCCAGCAGTAACCCGACAGGGATGGGGACTGAAGCTTTCTTT.

This clone was seen a handful of times. The chain carries TRBV5-4 and TRBJ1-6, with D maybe TRBD1 (5 bases). With 0 bases removed from V and 5 bases from J, the gap between germline ends came to 6 bases. This CDR3 is built from 14 residues. Germline V gene sequence: CDR1 SGHNT, CDR2 YYREEE (reference sequence). CDR3 nucleotides: TGTGCCAGCAGCTTGGGACAGAATAATTCACCCCTCCACTTT. Protein: CASSLGQNNSPLHF. Based on the CDR3 plus reference TRBV5-4 and TRBJ1-6, the full variable domain is ETGVTQSPTHLIKTRGQQVTLRCSSQSGHNTVSWYQQALGQGPQFIFQYYREEENGRGNFPPRFSGLQFPNYSSELNVNALELDDSALYLCASSLGQNNSPLHFGNGTRLTVT.

The chain is built from TRBV15 and TRBJ2-3, with D maybe TRBD2 (5 bases). Germline-derived CDR1 and CDR2 are LNHNV and YYDKDF (reference sequence). The V and J ends lost 0 bases and 6 bases respectively, with 7 bases between them. This CDR3 is 13 amino acids long. The CDR3 loop is CATSRDRGDTQYF. The CDR3 DNA follows: TGTGCCACCAGCAGAGATCGGGGTGATACGCAGTATTTT. Full variable domain (missing parts from reference TRBV15 and TRBJ2-3): DAMVIQNPRYQVTQFGKPVTLSCSQTLNHNVMYWYQQKSSQAPKLLFHYYDKDFNNEADTPDNFQSRRPNTSFCFLDIRSPGLGDTAMYLCATSRDRGDTQYFGPGTRLTVL.

The gene calls are TRBV6-5 and TRBJ1-1; unclear D gene. The CDR3 runs to 13 residues. Trimming took 5 bases from V and 0 from J, leaving 7 bases between them. Germline V gene lookup returns CDR1 MNHEY and CDR2 SVGAGI. CDR3 amino acids: CASSTLLNTEAFF. The CDR3 DNA follows: TGTGCCAGCAGTACGCTATTGAACACTGAAGCTTTCTTT.

The J gene is TRBJ1-2, the V gene TRBV9; 10 nucleotides align to TRBD1. The CDR3 is 16 residues long. Germline CDR1 is SGDLS and CDR2 is YYNGEE. J lost 5 bases, V lost 0 bases, and 7 bases had no gene match. In nucleotides, the CDR3 is TGTGCCAGCAGCGTAGAGGGGACAGGGGTCCCATATGGCTACACCTTC. This encodes CASSVEGTGVPYGYTF.

The rearrangement links TRBV27 to TRBJ1-5, with 12 bases fitting TRBD1. The CDR3 is made up of 15 amino acids. Trimming at V came to 5 bases and at J to 5 bases, leaving 4 bases not matched to a gene. CDR1 and CDR2 from the germline V gene are MNHEY and SMNVEV (reference sequence). The DNA of the CDR3 is TGTGCCAGCAGTCCCGGGACAGGGGGCGATCAGCCCCAGCATTTT. Translation gives CASSPGTGGDQPQHF.

This clone was recorded only once. The chain links TRBV4-1 to TRBJ1-4; 7 bases align to TRBD1. This CDR3 has 15 amino acids. The V gene's germline CDR1 is MGHRA and CDR2 YSYEKL. The trim removed 3 bases at V and 7 bases at J, leaving 8 bases unmatched. In nucleotides, the CDR3 is TGCGCCAGCAGCCAGACGACAGGGCGGGTTGAAAAACTGTTTTTT. It encodes CASSQTTGRVEKLFF.

CDR3 residues: CASSLLLGQMNTEAFF. The CDR3 DNA reads TGTGCCAGCAGCTTACTGTTGGGGCAGATGAACACTGAAGCTTTCTTT. V is TRBV5-5 and J is TRBJ1-1; a weak D match, TRBD1 (5 bases). Germline CDR1 SGHKS, CDR2 YYEKEE (reference sequence). The CDR3 runs 16 residues. Trimming left V 2 bases short and J 0 bases short, with 14 bases between.

V usage is TRBV29-1 and J usage is TRBJ2-1, with 7 bases aligning to TRBD2. The CDR3 runs to 15 residues. Germline trimming cut 2 bases from V and 4 bases from J; bases unmatched to any gene: 8. From germline, CDR1 is SQVTM and CDR2 ANQGSEA. CDR3 region: CSVEMVTSRYNEQFF. The CDR3 nucleotides are TGCAGCGTTGAAATGGTGACTAGCAGGTACAATGAGCAGTTCTTC.

CDR3 loop: CASSYPGLATGTQYF. CDR3 bases: TGTGCCAGCAGTTACCCGGGACTAGCAACCGGGACCCAGTACTTC. J is TRBJ2-5 and V is TRBV2; 9 nucleotides match TRBD2. CDR1 is SNHLY and CDR2 is FYNNEI in the germline V gene. The V and J ends lost 5 bases and 7 bases, in that order; junction bases with no gene match: 11. The CDR3 covers 15 residues.

The chain couples TRBV19 to TRBJ2-2; TRBD1 might be the D (7 bases). In germline, CDR1 is LNHDA, CDR2 SQIVND (reference sequence). Trimming took 5 bases from V and 4 from J, leaving 11 bases between them. The CDR3 extends over 14 amino acids. The CDR3 here is CASSRQGGTGELFF. The CDR3 nucleotides read TGTGCCAGTAGTCGTCAGGGGGGCACCGGGGAGCTGTTTTTT.

The genes are TRBV10-2 and TRBJ2-2, with a weak D call TRBD1 (5 bases). CDR3 length: 17 amino acids. CDR1 is WSHSY, CDR2 SAAADI, per germline. V lost 2 bases and J 4 bases, leaving 17 bases between the germline ends. The CDR3: CASSEADSRVSTGELFF. The CDR3 coding sequence is TGCGCCAGCAGTGAGGCCGACAGTAGGGTTAGCACCGGGGAGCTGTTTTTT.

The rearrangement joins TRBV7-3 to TRBJ2-1; 7 nucleotides line up with TRBD2. Germline V gene data show CDR1 as SGHTA and CDR2 as FQGTGA. This CDR3 is built from 14 residues. V gave up 1 base and J gave up 8 bases; unmatched junction bases: 5. This CDR3 is CASSLRAGRDEQFF. In nucleotides, the CDR3 is TGTGCCAGCAGCTTAAGGGCAGGGAGGGATGAGCAGTTCTTC.

This chain connects TRBV18 to TRBJ2-1, with a possible D match to TRBD2 (5 bases). Germline CDR1 KGHSH, CDR2 LQKENI. The CDR3 extends over 14 amino acids. Between the trimmed V and J ends, which lost 6 bases and 5 bases, there was a span of 14 bases. CDR3 amino acids: CASSWAADDNEQFF. In DNA, the CDR3 is TGTGCCAGCTCCTGGGCAGCGGACGACAATGAGCAGTTCTTC.

CDR3 in amino acids: CASSQRGSGNTIYF. DNA for the CDR3: TGTGCCAGTAGCCAAAGGGGCTCTGGAAACACCATATATTTT. The rearrangement joins TRBV19 to TRBJ1-3; possible D gene TRBD1, 5 bases. CDR1 and CDR2 (germline): LNHDA, SQIVND (reference sequence). Deletions cut 6 bases from V and 0 bases from J, with 9 bases between. This CDR3 region has 14 residues.

This chain links TRBV11-1 with TRBJ2-7; TRBD1 agrees at 8 bases. Germline V gene lookup returns CDR1 SGHAT and CDR2 FQDESV (reference sequence). After removal of 4 bases from V and 7 bases from J, the junction contained 6 bases not matched to a gene. The CDR3 is made up of 13 amino acids. In DNA form, the CDR3 reads TGTGCCAGCAGCTCCAGGGGGCGCTGGGAGCAGTACTTC. Translation: CASSSRGRWEQYF.

V gene TRBV6-1 combines with J gene TRBJ2-1; D might be TRBD1 (5 bases). Germline loops: CDR1 MNHNS, CDR2 SASEGT. The V gene lost 0 bases and the J gene lost 4 bases, with 7 bases spanning the gap. The CDR3 spans 14 residues. CDR3 amino acids: CASSEARVYNEQFF. CDR3 bases: TGTGCCAGCAGTGAAGCCAGGGTATACAATGAGCAGTTCTTC.

The CDR3 loop reads CASRPPGLAGGLEETQYF. CDR3 bases: TGTGCCAGCAGACCCCCCGGACTAGCGGGGGGGCTGGAGGAGACCCAGTACTTC. The chain joins TRBV2 to TRBJ2-5, with 15 bases fitting TRBD2. V dropped 6 bases and J dropped 5; count of bases not matched to a gene: 13. Germline V gene data show CDR1 as SNHLY and CDR2 as FYNNEI. CDR3 length: 18 residues.

The CDR3 is CAWSRLEAFF. The DNA of the CDR3 is TGTGCCTGGAGCCGTTTAGAAGCTTTCTTT. The V gene is TRBV30, the J gene TRBJ1-1; no clear D gene. Trimming pared 3 bases from V and 8 bases from J, leaving 7 bases between. This CDR3 is 10 amino acids long. The germline gives CDR1 GTSNPN, CDR2 SVGIG (reference sequence).